The present entry profiles one TCR beta chain with its context. As yet, its antigen is unknown. The data belong to a study of cytomegalovirus exposure and HLA in healthy donors. A multiplex PCR was run with 60 Vbeta primers and 13 Jbeta primers. Original methodology: There were tens of millions of unique TCR beta chains by a later count, and approximately 10 million of them were shared. Method: immunoSEQ multiplex PCR; TCRdb's copy keeps in-frame clones and lacks some. V, J and clone size reflect that table, while D and trimming were determined from the DNA. The table includes 80,000 to 100,000 clones, about 85% detected once. CDR3 size: 14 residues. V trimming: 6 bases; J trimming: 5 bases; junction bases outside the gene matches: 9. The germline gives CDR1 MNHNS, CDR2 SASEGT. Study-wide results and limits: Confirmation in vitro established that a few CMV-associated chains were specific for CMV antigens. A few V segments could not be told apart, such as TRBV6-2 and TRBV6-3, and were left out. CMV serostatus alone was available as immune exposure information.

The sample comprised PBMCs. V and J are TRBV6-1 and TRBJ1-2; 7 bases map to TRBD1. This clonotype originated in a female donor in good health and CMV-seropositive. CDR3 sequence: CASRVYGTAYGYTF. The CDR3 DNA reads TGTGCCAGCAGAGTATACGGGACAGCGTATGGCTACACCTTC.